Listed below are T cell receptor beta chains from one sample, sequenced in a study of Graves' ophthalmopathy and Graves' hyperthyroidism. TCRdb itself ran the multiplex PCR reads through MiXCR, one entry per CDR3 protein. The sample has hundreds of thousands of distinct CDR3 sequences; roughly 39% are singletons. The specimen was peripheral blood. These receptor sequences come from an adult man with Graves' ophthalmopathy. Each CDR3 is given with its conserved first and last residue. Clone size is stated in some rows and not others, as once, few, many or a class when expanded.

v_call	clone_size	j_call	cdr3_aa
TRBV2	NA	TRBJ1-4	CASSGLAGEEKLFF
TRBV10-3	many	TRBJ1-6	CASSYPTGENSPLHF
TRBV12-3/TRBV12-4	many	TRBJ2-5	CASSPRFPAGEGETQYF
TRBV7-2	NA	TRBJ1-2	CASSLERDRDGYTF
TRBV19	many	TRBJ2-5	CASSSQRGETQYF
TRBV10-3	NA	TRBJ1-6	CAISAWTGRSYNSPLHF
TRBV4-1	many	TRBJ2-5	CASSQEYRGEETQYF
TRBV9	once	TRBJ1-2	CVSSGLTGPNYGYTF
TRBV7-9	few	TRBJ2-2	CASSLYERTTTGELFF
TRBV7-2	NA	TRBJ2-7	CASSVQGYQEQYF
TRBV5-1	NA	TRBJ2-7	CASRRGGAIFYEQYF
TRBV7-8	many	TRBJ2-5	CASARDRKTQYF
TRBV5-8	NA	TRBJ2-7	CARRGTSGRFSSYEQYF
TRBV25-1	once	TRBJ1-1	CASSERQGRGSEAFF
TRBV6-5	many	TRBJ1-1	CASREDRLNTEAFF
TRBV10-2	NA	TRBJ1-5	CASSESPHQPQHF
TRBV15	many	TRBJ1-6	CATSSRGTANSPLHF
TRBV12-3/TRBV12-4	NA	TRBJ1-1	CASSSPWGGPKTEAFF
TRBV30	NA	TRBJ1-2	CAWTPQGIQSGYTF
TRBV25-1	NA	TRBJ1-1	CASRTYRKNTEAFF
TRBV12-5	many	TRBJ1-2	CASGFSPGYTF
TRBV7-3	NA	TRBJ1-3	CASSESAGYSGNTIYF
TRBV30	once	TRBJ2-2	CAWRSGELFF
TRBV30	few	TRBJ1-2	CAWSVLLDRDGYGYTF